This TCR beta chain appears in the sequencing data of a study of cytomegalovirus exposure and HLA in healthy donors. Overall study findings and caveats: Immune exposure information comprised only CMV serostatus. More clonal expansion characterized HLA-associated TCR beta chains than equally common others in a later analysis. Sequences of the TCR beta chain were said to predict the HLA-A and HLA-B alleles of most subjects accurately. Being productive about 87% or about 30% of the time was typical of most TCR beta V segments in an earlier analysis.

With 60 Vbeta and 13 Jbeta primers, the PCR was carried out. Method: immunoSEQ multiplex PCR; TCRdb's copy keeps in-frame clones and lacks some. The sample holds tens of thousands of clones, just under 80% seen once. As concerns this clone: The target antigen is unknown.

Specimen: PBMCs. The clonotype was recovered from a middle-aged man in good health and CMV-seronegative.

As DNA, the CDR3 is TGTGCCAGCAGTCCCTATTGGGAGCGAGTCACAGATACGCAGTATTTT. Translated, it gives CASSPYWERVTDTQYF. V usage is TRBV28 and J usage is TRBJ2-3, with a weak D call TRBD2 (5 bases). Trimming removed 5 bases at V and 2 bases at J, with 17 bases between. The CDR3 has 16 residues. CDR1 and CDR2 (germline): MDHEN, SYDVKM.